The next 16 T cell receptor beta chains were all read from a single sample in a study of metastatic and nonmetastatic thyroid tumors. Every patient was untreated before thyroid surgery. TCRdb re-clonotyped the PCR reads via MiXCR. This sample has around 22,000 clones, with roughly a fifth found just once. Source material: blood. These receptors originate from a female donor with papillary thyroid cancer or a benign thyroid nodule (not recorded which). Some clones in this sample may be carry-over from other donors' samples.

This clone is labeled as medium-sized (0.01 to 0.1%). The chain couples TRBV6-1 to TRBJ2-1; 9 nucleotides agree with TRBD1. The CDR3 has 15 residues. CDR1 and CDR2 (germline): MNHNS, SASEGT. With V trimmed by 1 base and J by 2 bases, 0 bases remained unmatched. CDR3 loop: CASSEGDRAYNEQFF. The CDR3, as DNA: TGTGCCAGCAGTGAAGGGGACAGGGCCTACAATGAGCAGTTCTTC.

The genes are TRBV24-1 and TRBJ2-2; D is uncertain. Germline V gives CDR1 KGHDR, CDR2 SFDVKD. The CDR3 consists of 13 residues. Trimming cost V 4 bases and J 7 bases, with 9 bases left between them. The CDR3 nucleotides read TGTGCCACCAGTGAGAGGCCCGACGGGGAGCTGTTTTTT. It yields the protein CATSERPDGELFF.

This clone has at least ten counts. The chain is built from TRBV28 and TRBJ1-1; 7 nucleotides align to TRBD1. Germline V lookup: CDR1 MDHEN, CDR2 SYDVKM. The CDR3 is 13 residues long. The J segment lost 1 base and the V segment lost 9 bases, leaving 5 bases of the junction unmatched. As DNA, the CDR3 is TGTGCCAGTCGTCAGGGGGGGAACACTGAAGCTTTCTTT. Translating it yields CASRQGGNTEAFF. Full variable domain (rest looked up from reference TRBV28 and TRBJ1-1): DVKVTQSSRYLVKRTGEKVFLECVQDMDHENMFWYRQDPGLGLRLIYFSYDVKMKEKGDIPEGYSVSREKKERFSLILESASTNQTSMYLCASRQGGNTEAFFGQGTRLTVV.

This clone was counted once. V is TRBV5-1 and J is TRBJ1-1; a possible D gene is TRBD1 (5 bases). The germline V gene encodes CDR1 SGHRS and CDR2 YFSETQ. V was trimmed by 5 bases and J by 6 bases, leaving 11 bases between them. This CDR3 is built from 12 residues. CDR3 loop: CASRGRGPEAFF. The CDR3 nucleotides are TGCGCCAGCAGAGGGAGGGGCCCTGAAGCTTTCTTT.

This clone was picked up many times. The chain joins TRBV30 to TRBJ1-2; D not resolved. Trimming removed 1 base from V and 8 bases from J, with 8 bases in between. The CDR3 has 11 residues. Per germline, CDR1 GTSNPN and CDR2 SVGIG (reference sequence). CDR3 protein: CAWSGAGGYTF. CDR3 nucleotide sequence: TGTGCCTGGAGTGGCGCGGGCGGCTACACCTTC.

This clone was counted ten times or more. The DNA of the CDR3 is TGTGCCAGCAGCCTCAGGGGATATGTTACCGGGGAGCTGTTTTTT. Translating gives CASSLRGYVTGELFF. The chain links TRBV11-2 to TRBJ2-2; perhaps TRBD1 as D (6 bases). The CDR3 is 15 amino acids. CDR1 is SGHAT, CDR2 FQNNGV, per germline. V lost 5 bases to trimming and J lost 5 bases, with 15 bases between them.

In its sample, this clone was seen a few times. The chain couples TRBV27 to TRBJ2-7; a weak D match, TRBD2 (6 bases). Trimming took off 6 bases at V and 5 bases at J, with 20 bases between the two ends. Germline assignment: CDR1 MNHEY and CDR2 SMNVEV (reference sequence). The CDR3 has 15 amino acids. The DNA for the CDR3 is TGTGCCAGCAGCCCCTCCCTTACGGGAGCTCACGAGCAGTACTTC. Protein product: CASSPSLTGAHEQYF.

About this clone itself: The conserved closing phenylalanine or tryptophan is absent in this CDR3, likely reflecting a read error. CDR3 coding DNA: TGTGCCAGCAGCTTGACAGGGCCCGCCTATAATTCACCCCTCCACGTT. This codes for CASSLTGPAYNSPLHV. The chain is built from TRBV11-2 and TRBJ1-6, with TRBD1 matching 7 bases. The CDR3 extends over 16 amino acids. After removal of 3 bases from V and 2 bases from J, the junction contained 4 bases not matched to a gene. Germline assignment: CDR1 SGHAT and CDR2 FQNNGV.

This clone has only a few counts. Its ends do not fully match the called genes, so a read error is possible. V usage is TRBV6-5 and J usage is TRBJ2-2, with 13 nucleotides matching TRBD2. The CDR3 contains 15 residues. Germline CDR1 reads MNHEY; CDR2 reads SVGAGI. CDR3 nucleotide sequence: TGTGCCAGCAGCTACGGGACTAGCGGGACCGGGGAGCTGTCTTTT. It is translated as CASSYGTSGTGELSF.

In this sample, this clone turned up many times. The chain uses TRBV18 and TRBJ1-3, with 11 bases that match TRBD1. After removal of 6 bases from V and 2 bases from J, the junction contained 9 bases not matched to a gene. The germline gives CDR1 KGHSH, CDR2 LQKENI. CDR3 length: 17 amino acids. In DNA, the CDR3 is TGTGCCAGCTCCAGCGCGGACAGGGGGCTGACTGGAAACACCATATATTTT. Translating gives CASSSADRGLTGNTIYF.

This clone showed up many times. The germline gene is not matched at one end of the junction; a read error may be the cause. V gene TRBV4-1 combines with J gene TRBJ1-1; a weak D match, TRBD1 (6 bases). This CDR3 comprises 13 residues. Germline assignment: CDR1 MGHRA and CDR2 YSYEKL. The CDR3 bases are TGCGCCAGCAGCCAAATGGGGACACAGATTAACGCTTTT. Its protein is CASSQMGTQINAF.

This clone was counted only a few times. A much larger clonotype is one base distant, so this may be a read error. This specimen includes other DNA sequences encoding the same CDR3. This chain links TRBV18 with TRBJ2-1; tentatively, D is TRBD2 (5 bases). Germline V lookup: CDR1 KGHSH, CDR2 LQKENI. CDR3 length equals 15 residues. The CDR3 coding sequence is TGTGCCAGCTCACCCGGAGGTAGGTCCTACAATGAGCAGTTCTTT. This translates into CASSPGGRSYNEQFF.

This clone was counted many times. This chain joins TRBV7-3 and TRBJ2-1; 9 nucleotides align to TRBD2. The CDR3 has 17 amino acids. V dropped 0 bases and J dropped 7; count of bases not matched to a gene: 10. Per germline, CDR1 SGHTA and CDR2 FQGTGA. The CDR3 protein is CASSLTYSGSGINEQFF. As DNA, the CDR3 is TGTGCCAGCAGCTTAACCTATAGCGGGAGTGGTATAAATGAGCAGTTCTTC.

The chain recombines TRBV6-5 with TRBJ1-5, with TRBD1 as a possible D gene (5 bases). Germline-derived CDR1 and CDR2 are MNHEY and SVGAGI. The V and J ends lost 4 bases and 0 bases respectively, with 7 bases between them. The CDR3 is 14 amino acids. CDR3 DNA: TGTGCCAGCAGTTTACAGGTTAGCAATCAGCCCCAGCATTTT. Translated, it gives CASSLQVSNQPQHF.

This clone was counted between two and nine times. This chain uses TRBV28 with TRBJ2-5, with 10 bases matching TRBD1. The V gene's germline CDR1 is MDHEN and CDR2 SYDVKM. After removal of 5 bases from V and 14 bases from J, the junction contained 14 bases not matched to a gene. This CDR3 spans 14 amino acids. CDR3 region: CASSPGQGGETKYF. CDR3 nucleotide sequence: TGTGCCAGCAGTCCTGGACAGGGGGGTGAGACCAAATACTTC.

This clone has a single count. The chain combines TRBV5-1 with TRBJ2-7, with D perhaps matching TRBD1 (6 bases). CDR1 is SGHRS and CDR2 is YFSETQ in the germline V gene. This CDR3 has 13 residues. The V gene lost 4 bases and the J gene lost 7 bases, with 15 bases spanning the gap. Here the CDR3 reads CASSLAGVMEQYF. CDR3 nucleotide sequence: TGCGCCAGCAGCCTGGCAGGGGTGATGGAGCAGTACTTC.